The 2 T cell receptor beta chains below were found in one sample sequenced in a study of tumor and adjacent non-tumor tissue in lung cancer. The template was RNA from unsorted bulk tissue. TCRbeta libraries were built with three rounds of nested PCR, modified from ARM-PCR. TCRdb reprocessed the multiplex PCR reads with MiXCR, giving one entry per CDR3 protein. Altogether under 150,000 distinct CDR3 sequences are present, roughly 66% being singletons, with the ten largest covering 15% to 20%. The specimen was lung tumor tissue. These receptors all come from a man aged 55 to 69 with small cell lung cancer.

J is TRBJ1-6 and V is TRBV6-6; D is uncertain. V lost 7 bases and J 11 bases, leaving 9 bases between the germline ends. This CDR3 is built from 11 residues. Germline assignment: CDR1 MNHNY and CDR2 SVGAGI (reference sequence). Here the CDR3 reads CASNKDTPLHF. The CDR3 DNA reads TGTGCCAGCAATAAAGATACACCCCTCCACTTT.

A remark on this clonotype: One end of the junction does not line up with germline, which may come from a read error. The chain joins TRBV29-1 to TRBJ2-7; D is ambiguous. This CDR3 has 13 residues. The V gene's germline CDR1 is SQVTM and CDR2 ANQGSEA. The chain's CDR3 is CSVVAGITYEQYF. The CDR3 DNA is TGCAGTGTTGTAGCTGGGATCACCTACGAGCAGTACTTC.